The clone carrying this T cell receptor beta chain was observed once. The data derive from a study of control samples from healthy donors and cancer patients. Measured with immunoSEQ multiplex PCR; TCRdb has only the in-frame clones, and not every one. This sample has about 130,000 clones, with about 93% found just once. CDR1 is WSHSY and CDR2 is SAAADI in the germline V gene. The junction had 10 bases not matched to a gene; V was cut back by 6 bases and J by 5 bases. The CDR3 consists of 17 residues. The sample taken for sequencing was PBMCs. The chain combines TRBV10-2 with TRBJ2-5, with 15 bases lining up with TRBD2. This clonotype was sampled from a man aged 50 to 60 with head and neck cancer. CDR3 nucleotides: TGCGCCAGCAGACCTGGGACTAGCGGGGGGCCGGGGGAGACCCAGTACTTC. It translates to CASRPGTSGGPGETQYF.